This T cell receptor (beta chain) originates from a study of blood T cell repertoires in COVID-19. Study at large: Material from acute and convalescent COVID-19 was sourced from the United States, Italy and Spain. The cDNA or gDNA used as material had been derived from T cells, B-cell-depleted T cells, or PBMCs.

In the original workflow: Estimation of nucleated cell counts was performed using reference gene primer amplification. TCRdb's copy holds only in-frame clones and misses some; the assay was immunoSEQ multiplex PCR. The DNA gave D and trimming, while V, J and clone size come from that table. The sample contains 70,000 to 85,000 clones, approximately 82% of which appear only once. This clone was observed at least ten times. Material: peripheral blood. This clonotype was sampled from a human donor in a cohort sampled during active COVID-19.

The CDR3 DNA sequence: TGCGCCAGCAGCCCACCAGGGCAGGCTTACAATGAGCAGTTCTTC. Translation gives CASSPPGQAYNEQFF. The V gene is TRBV4-1, the J gene TRBJ2-1; possible D gene TRBD1, 5 bases. CDR1 and CDR2 from the germline V gene are MGHRA and YSYEKL. V lost 4 bases to trimming and J lost 4 bases, with 14 bases between them. CDR3 length: 15 residues.